This T cell receptor (beta chain) was recorded in a study of blood T cell repertoires in COVID-19. Sequencing was performed with immunoSEQ multiplex PCR; in TCRdb, only in-frame clones are kept and a portion is missing. The table records fewer than 400,000 clones, around nine tenths of them present only once. The CDR3 length is 14 residues. V lost 3 bases and J lost 7; bases outside the gene matches: 5. The germline gives CDR1 SGHAT, CDR2 FQNNGV. The chain recombines TRBV11-2 with TRBJ2-1; 8 bases align to TRBD2. The sequence came from a human donor in a cohort sampled during active COVID-19. The material sequenced was peripheral blood. The CDR3 bases are TGTGCCAGCAGCTTTGAGCGGGAGAGGAATGAGCAGTTCTTC. It encodes CASSFERERNEQFF. The full variable domain, completed using reference TRBV11-2 and TRBJ2-1, is EAGVAQSPRYKIIEKRQSVAFWCNPISGHATLYWYQQILGQGPKLLIQFQNNGVVDDSQLPKDRFSAERLKGVDSTLKIQPAKLEDSAVYLCASSFERERNEQFFGPGTRLTVL.